One and the same sample provided the 30 T cell receptor beta chains below, sequenced in a study of blood T cell repertoires in COVID-19. TCRdb's table, derived via immunoSEQ multiplex PCR, lists solely in-frame clones and lacks some. The table records around 480,000 clones, about 90% of them present only once. The sequenced sample consisted of PBMCs or T cells enriched from blood (not recorded which). These receptors were taken from a woman between 18 and 30 years old who had recovered from COVID-19.

The chain links TRBV7-2 to TRBJ2-7; 7 nucleotides match TRBD1. The CDR3 runs 14 residues. Trimming took 3 bases from V and 2 from J; bases not matched to a gene: 4. The germline CDR1 and CDR2 sequences are SGHTA and FQGNSA. CDR3 in DNA: TGTGCCAGCAGCTTTCGACAGGGAGCCTACGAGCAGTACTTC. It codes for CASSFRQGAYEQYF.

The chain employs TRBV13 and TRBJ1-1; possible D gene TRBD1, 5 bases. Germline-derived CDR1 and CDR2 are PRHDT and FYEKMQ (reference sequence). Trimming took off 11 bases at V and 0 bases at J, with 13 bases between the two ends. This CDR3 comprises 13 residues. CDR3 amino acids: CAANSGMNTEAFF. The CDR3, as DNA: TGTGCCGCGAATTCAGGGATGAACACTGAAGCTTTCTTT.

This chain connects TRBV5-1 to TRBJ2-5; a possible D gene is TRBD1 (6 bases). Germline assignment: CDR1 SGHRS and CDR2 YFSETQ. The CDR3 is 16 amino acids. V lost 0 bases and J 5 bases, leaving 17 bases between the germline ends. CDR3 sequence: CASSLDRDGLVETQYF. CDR3 DNA sequence: TGCGCCAGCAGCTTGGACAGGGACGGTCTCGTGGAGACCCAGTACTTC.

This clone has a handful of counts. This rearrangement joins TRBV30 to TRBJ1-4; D perhaps matches TRBD1 (6 bases). V was shortened by 5 bases and J by 7 bases, with 17 bases between the two germline ends. The CDR3 covers 14 residues. Germline CDR1 reads GTSNPN; CDR2 reads SVGIG (reference sequence). CDR3 in amino acids: CAWALQGLGEKLFF. CDR3 DNA: TGTGCCTGGGCTCTACAGGGTTTAGGTGAAAAACTGTTTTTT.

This clone was observed a single time. The rearrangement uses TRBV6-2 or TRBV6-3 and TRBJ1-1, with 8 bases matching TRBD1. CDR3 length: 16 residues. The junction had 5 bases not matched to a gene; V was cut back by 2 bases and J by 0 bases. Looked up from germline, CDR1 is MNHEY and CDR2 is SVGEGT. The CDR3: CASSYPRTGMNTEAFF. The CDR3 region has the DNA TGTGCCAGCAGTTACCCCCGGACAGGGATGAACACTGAAGCTTTCTTT.

This clone was seen only a few times. The rearrangement uses TRBV4-1 and TRBJ1-2; possible D gene TRBD1, 5 bases. The CDR3 runs 15 residues. Deletions cut 1 base from V and 5 bases from J, with 14 bases between. The V gene's germline CDR1 is MGHRA and CDR2 YSYEKL. DNA for the CDR3: TGCGCCAGCAGCCAAGTTGAGCGGGGGGTTTATGGCTACACCTTC. Protein sequence: CASSQVERGVYGYTF.

The genes are TRBV4-1 and TRBJ1-4; D uncertain. Germline CDR1 MGHRA, CDR2 YSYEKL. Between the trimmed V and J ends, which lost 4 bases and 0 bases, there was a span of 12 bases. The CDR3 is 16 residues long. CDR3 sequence: CASSRHNSATNEKLFF. Here the CDR3 DNA reads TGCGCCAGCAGCCGCCACAACAGTGCAACTAATGAAAAACTGTTTTTT.

This chain uses TRBV7-6 with TRBJ2-1, with 7 nucleotides matching TRBD1. V lost 0 bases and J lost 0; bases outside the gene matches: 2. The CDR3 is made up of 16 amino acids. Germline V lookup: CDR1 SGHVS, CDR2 FNYEAQ. The CDR3 loop is CASSLARGSSYNEQFF. DNA of the CDR3: TGTGCCAGCAGCTTAGCCAGGGGGAGCTCCTACAATGAGCAGTTCTTC. Variable domain in full (rest from reference TRBV7-6 and TRBJ2-1): GAGVSQSPRYKVTKRGQDVALRCDPISGHVSLYWYRQALGQGPEFLTYFNYEAQQDKSGLPNDRFSAERPEGSISTLTIQRTEQRDSAMYRCASSLARGSSYNEQFFGPGTRLTVL.

In nucleotides, the CDR3 is TGCGCCAGCAGCGATGACAGGGGGATCGGGTCTGAAGCTTTCTTT. It is translated as CASSDDRGIGSEAFF. The chain has TRBV5-1 and TRBJ1-1, with 9 bases lining up with TRBD1. Germline values: CDR1 SGHRS, CDR2 YFSETQ. CDR3 size: 15 residues. V gave up 4 bases and J gave up 6 bases; unmatched junction bases: 10.

This clone was detected a few times. CDR3 protein: CASSHPKQGPRANYGYTF. CDR3 bases: TGCGCCAGCAGCCACCCGAAACAGGGGCCCCGAGCTAACTATGGCTACACCTTC. The chain joins TRBV4-1 to TRBJ1-2; 7 nucleotides agree with TRBD1. J was trimmed by 0 bases and V by 3 bases; bases with no gene match: 13. CDR3 length equals 18 residues. From germline, CDR1 is MGHRA and CDR2 YSYEKL.

The chain uses TRBV4-1 and TRBJ1-5, with D tentatively TRBD1 (5 bases). The V gene's germline CDR1 is MGHRA and CDR2 YSYEKL. Trimming removed 0 bases at V and 3 bases at J, with 12 bases between. The length of the CDR3 is 16 residues. The CDR3 nucleotides are TGCGCCAGCAGCCAAGAAGGCAGGGCCCTCAATCAGCCCCAGCATTTT. Amino acids: CASSQEGRALNQPQHF.

The chain employs TRBV10-2 and TRBJ2-5; 9 nucleotides match TRBD2. The CDR3 totals 14 residues. Unmatched junction bases numbered 7, after V lost 6 bases and J lost 5 bases. Germline V gene lookup returns CDR1 WSHSY and CDR2 SAAADI. The CDR3 region has the DNA TGCGCCAGCAGCCTGCGGGGGGGAGGTGAGACCCAGTACTTC. It is translated as CASSLRGGGETQYF.

The V call is TRBV5-6, the J call TRBJ1-5; D is uncertain. Germline CDR1 is SGHDT and CDR2 is YYEEEE. This CDR3 comprises 13 residues. Trimming cost V 0 bases and J 4 bases, with 5 bases left between them. The CDR3 sequence is CASSLGVNQPQHF. CDR3 bases: TGTGCCAGCAGCTTGGGTGTAAATCAGCCCCAGCATTTT. Full variable domain (rest looked up from reference TRBV5-6 and TRBJ1-5): DAGVTQSPTHLIKTRGQQVTLRCSPKSGHDTVSWYQQALGQGPQFIFQYYEEEERQRGNFPDRFSGHQFPNYSSELNVNALLLGDSALYLCASSLGVNQPQHFGDGTRLSIL.

The genes are TRBV6-5 and TRBJ1-1, with D hard to call. Germline CDR1 and CDR2: MNHEY and SVGAGI. The V end was cut by 6 bases, the J end by 3 bases, with 8 bases between. The CDR3 contains 12 residues. The CDR3 reads CASRQSHTEAFF. CDR3 bases: TGTGCCAGCAGACAGAGCCACACTGAAGCTTTCTTT.

This clone came up a few times. V gene TRBV29-1 combines with J gene TRBJ1-1; no reliable D call. The CDR3 consists of 14 residues. Germline lookup yields CDR1 SQVTM and CDR2 ANQGSEA. The ends were cut back, 6 bases at V and 1 base at J, with 15 bases in the middle. The CDR3 loop reads CSVKGVIANTEAFF. CDR3 nucleotides: TGCAGCGTCAAGGGAGTAATCGCGAACACTGAAGCTTTCTTT.

The chain combines TRBV5-1 with TRBJ2-5, with TRBD2 matching over 7 bases. Losses at the gene ends were 1 base for V and 5 bases for J; bases not matched to a gene: 8. Germline CDR1 reads SGHRS; CDR2 reads YFSETQ. The CDR3 is 15 amino acids. The CDR3 DNA reads as TGCGCCAGCAGCTTGAGGGCGGGGGAAGGGGAGACCCAGTACTTC. It yields the protein CASSLRAGEGETQYF.

This clone was detected only a few times. The chain couples TRBV4-2 to TRBJ1-6, with a tentative D call TRBD1 (5 bases). CDR1 and CDR2 (germline): LGHNA, YNFKEQ. Trimming shortened V by 2 bases and J by 9 bases, and 14 bases separated the two germline ends. The CDR3 loop spans 15 amino acids. DNA for the CDR3: TGTGCCAGCAGCCAAAACCTAGGGGATCTTTCACCCCTCCACTTT. It specifies CASSQNLGDLSPLHF.

The J gene is TRBJ1-2, the V gene TRBV6-5; possibly TRBD1 for D (6 bases). The CDR3 sequence is 15 residues long. Germline V lookup: CDR1 MNHEY, CDR2 SVGAGI. The V gene lost 1 base and the J gene lost 6 bases, with 15 bases spanning the gap. DNA for the CDR3: TGTGCCAGCAGTTACTATGGCAGGGGCGAGGATGGCTACACCTTC. Residues: CASSYYGRGEDGYTF.

The chain couples TRBV30 to TRBJ2-2, with D possibly matching TRBD2 (5 bases). Germline V gene lookup returns CDR1 GTSNPN and CDR2 SVGIG (reference sequence). V shed 0 bases and J shed 7 bases, with 6 bases lying between them. The CDR3 loop spans 12 amino acids. The CDR3 is CAWSVRDGELFF. The CDR3 coding sequence is TGTGCCTGGAGTGTACGGGACGGGGAGCTGTTTTTT.

CDR3 sequence (DNA): TGTGCCAGCAGCCCTACTATGACAGGTGAAAAACTGTTTTTT. This translates into CASSPTMTGEKLFF. The rearrangement links TRBV27 to TRBJ1-4; tentatively, D is TRBD1 (6 bases). Germline V gene lookup returns CDR1 MNHEY and CDR2 SMNVEV (reference sequence). V lost 6 bases to trimming and J lost 7 bases, with 15 bases between them. The CDR3 contains 14 residues. Filled out from reference TRBV27 and TRBJ1-4, the complete variable domain reads EAQVTQNPRYLITVTGKKLTVTCSQNMNHEYMSWYRQDPGLGLRQIYYSMNVEVTDKGDVPEGYKVSRKEKRNFPLILESPSPNQTSLYFCASSPTMTGEKLFFGSGTQLSVL.

Only one count was recorded for this clone. This specimen includes other DNA sequences encoding the same CDR3. The chain has TRBV5-6 and TRBJ1-2; the match to TRBD1 covers 8 bases. From germline, CDR1 is SGHDT and CDR2 YYEEEE. This CDR3 region has 14 residues. V gave up 0 bases and J gave up 5 bases; unmatched junction bases: 3. The CDR3 spells CASSLGTGSYGYTF. The CDR3 DNA follows: TGTGCCAGCAGCTTGGGGACAGGGAGTTATGGCTACACCTTC.

The chain has TRBV5-1 and TRBJ1-1; D is unclear. V was clipped by 0 bases and J by 1 base, with 10 bases between them. The V gene's germline CDR1 is SGHRS and CDR2 YFSETQ. This CDR3 is built from 15 residues. CDR3 sequence reads: CASSLDMTWNTEAFF. DNA of the CDR3: TGCGCCAGCAGCTTGGATATGACATGGAACACTGAAGCTTTCTTT.

CDR3 sequence reads: CASKDGGQGHYGYTF. CDR3 nucleotides: TGTGCCAGTAAGGACGGCGGACAGGGTCACTATGGCTACACCTTC. V and J are TRBV19 and TRBJ1-2; 8 bases line up with TRBD1. The V gene end was trimmed by 7 bases and the J gene end by 3 bases; junction bases not matched to a gene: 10. This CDR3 contains 15 residues. Germline V CDR1 and CDR2: LNHDA, SQIVND (reference sequence).

The table lists this clone with a few counts. The chain joins TRBV5-4 to TRBJ2-3; D is uncertain. Germline V gene lookup returns CDR1 SGHNT and CDR2 YYREEE (reference sequence). V was clipped by 0 bases and J by 2 bases, with 10 bases between them. The CDR3 spans 15 residues. CDR3 sequence reads: CASSLEPSNTDTQYF. DNA for the CDR3: TGTGCCAGCAGCTTGGAGCCCTCAAACACAGATACGCAGTATTTT. The whole variable domain, filled in from reference TRBV5-4 and TRBJ2-3, reads ETGVTQSPTHLIKTRGQQVTLRCSSQSGHNTVSWYQQALGQGPQFIFQYYREEENGRGNFPPRFSGLQFPNYSSELNVNALELDDSALYLCASSLEPSNTDTQYFGPGTRLTVL.

V is TRBV19 and J is TRBJ2-7; 8 bases are a match to TRBD1. Unmatched junction bases numbered 8, after V lost 5 bases and J lost 5 bases. The CDR3 runs 14 residues. Per germline, CDR1 LNHDA and CDR2 SQIVND (reference sequence). This CDR3 is CASSFGGQGDEQYF. DNA of the CDR3: TGTGCCAGTAGTTTCGGCGGACAGGGCGACGAGCAGTACTTC.

The chain recombines TRBV12-3 or TRBV12-4 with TRBJ2-2; a weak D match, TRBD1 (5 bases). V gave up 6 bases and J gave up 7 bases, with 12 bases separating them. The CDR3 totals 13 residues. CDR3 DNA: TGTGCCAGCAGGCAGGGATACGGCGGGGAGCTGTTTTTT. Translation: CASRQGYGGELFF.

J is TRBJ1-6 and V is TRBV19, with D tentatively TRBD1 (6 bases). V was shortened by 9 bases and J by 5 bases, with 14 bases between the two germline ends. The CDR3 spans 14 residues. CDR1 is LNHDA and CDR2 is SQIVND in the germline V gene (reference sequence). Here the CDR3 DNA reads TGTGCCAGCCGGAGGACAGTTAATAATTCACCCCTCCACTTT. Residues: CASRRTVNNSPLHF.

This sequence joins TRBV15 and TRBJ2-5; D is ambiguous. V lost 0 bases to trimming and J lost 3 bases, with 8 bases between them. CDR3 length: 14 residues. Germline loops: CDR1 LNHNV, CDR2 YYDKDF (reference sequence). The CDR3 is CATSRDRSKETQYF. The CDR3 DNA reads TGTGCCACCAGCAGAGATCGAAGCAAAGAGACCCAGTACTTC.

V usage is TRBV9 and J usage is TRBJ1-4, with 8 bases aligning to TRBD1. Trimming cost V 3 bases and J 8 bases; bases outside gene matches: 12. This CDR3 has 16 amino acids. Germline assignment: CDR1 SGDLS and CDR2 YYNGEE. Written as DNA, the CDR3 is TGTGCCAGCAGCGCCGGGACAGGAATAGGAGGAGAAAAACTGTTTTTT. Encoded protein: CASSAGTGIGGEKLFF.

This chain connects TRBV6-5 to TRBJ2-2; 9 bases are a match to TRBD1. CDR1 MNHEY and CDR2 SVGAGI come from the germline V gene. There are 14 residues in the CDR3. After removal of 6 bases from V and 7 bases from J, the junction contained 6 bases not matched to a gene. In nucleotides, the CDR3 is TGTGCCAGCAGCCGGCGGACAGGGGTCGGGGAGCTGTTTTTT. Encoded protein: CASSRRTGVGELFF.